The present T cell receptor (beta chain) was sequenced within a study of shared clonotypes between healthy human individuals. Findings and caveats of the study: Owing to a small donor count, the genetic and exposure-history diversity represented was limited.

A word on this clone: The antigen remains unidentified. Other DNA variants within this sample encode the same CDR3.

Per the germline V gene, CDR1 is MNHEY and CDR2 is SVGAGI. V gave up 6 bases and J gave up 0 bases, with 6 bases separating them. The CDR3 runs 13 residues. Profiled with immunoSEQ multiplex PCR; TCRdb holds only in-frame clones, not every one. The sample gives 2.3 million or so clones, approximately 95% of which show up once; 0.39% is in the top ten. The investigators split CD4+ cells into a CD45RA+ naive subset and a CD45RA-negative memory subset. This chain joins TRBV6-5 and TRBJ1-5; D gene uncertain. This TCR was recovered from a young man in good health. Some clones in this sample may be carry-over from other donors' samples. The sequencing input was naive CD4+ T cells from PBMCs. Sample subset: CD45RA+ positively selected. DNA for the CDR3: TGTGCCAGCAGCCGGGATAGCAATCAGCCCCAGCATTTT. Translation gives CASSRDSNQPQHF.